Listed below are T cell receptor beta chains from one sample, sequenced in a study of chemoradiotherapy in HPV16-positive cancers. Only in-frame clones appear in the TCRdb table, and some are missing; sequencing was by immunoSEQ multiplex PCR. Here the sample spans around 15,000 clones, more than 75% being singletons. Sampling was carried out from a patient who underwent chemoradiotherapy. The source of these receptors is a human donor with HPV-associated anogenital cancer. CDR3s include the opening cysteine and the closing phenylalanine or tryptophan. The D gene is left open where the match is weak. Only part of the rows carry a size: once, few, many, or a class if the clone is expanded.

v_call	d_call	clone_size	j_call	cdr3_nt	cdr3_aa
TRBV6-5	.	.	TRBJ2-1	TGTGCCAGCAGTTACTCGGGAATTGAGTCCTACAATGAGCAGTTCTTC	CASSYSGIESYNEQFF
TRBV4-1	TRBD2	.	TRBJ2-7	TGCGCCAGCAGCCAAGGTCCACCGGGGGACTATATGGACGAGCAGTACTTC	CASSQGPPGDYMDEQYF
TRBV19	TRBD1	.	TRBJ2-2	TGTGCCAGTCGACAACTCCACAGGGGGCTGATCGGGGAGCTGTTTTTT	CASRQLHRGLIGELFF
TRBV7-8	.	.	TRBJ1-1	TGTGCCAGCAGACCAGAACCGATCGGGGGTTGGAGAGGCACTGAAGCTTTCTTT	CASRPEPIGGWRGTEAFF
TRBV2	.	.	TRBJ1-2	TGTGCCAGCAGTGAACGGGAGAACAGGGCGTATACCTTC	CASSERENRAYTF
TRBV6-6	.	.	TRBJ1-2	TGTGCCAGCAGCCCCGTGTCTAACTATGGCTACACCTTC	CASSPVSNYGYTF
TRBV30	.	.	TRBJ1-1	TGTGCCTGTACGACAGGGAACACTGAAGCTTTCTTT	CACTTGNTEAFF
TRBV5-4	.	once	TRBJ2-5	TGTGCCGGCAGCTTGTCTATCGGAGAGACCCAGTACTTC	CAGSLSIGETQYF
TRBV28	TRBD1	.	TRBJ2-5	TGTGCCAGCAGGTGGACAGGGGGGATGGAGACCCAGTACTTC	CASRWTGGMETQYF
TRBV18	.	.	TRBJ2-3	TGTGCCAGCTCACCAGCTGGGGGGGCTAGCACAGATACGCAGTATTTT	CASSPAGGASTDTQYF
TRBV20-1	.	.	TRBJ2-5	TGCAGTGCCCTCAGGGGAGAGACCCAGTACTTC	CSALRGETQYF
TRBV7-2	.	.	TRBJ1-5	TGTGCCAGCAGCTTAAGTCTGATGAGCAATCAGCCCCAGCATTTT	CASSLSLMSNQPQHF
TRBV4-1	TRBD1	.	TRBJ1-1	TGCGCCAGCAGCCAAGAGGACAGGGAGGCCACTGAAGCTTTCTTT	CASSQEDREATEAFF
TRBV4-3	TRBD1	.	TRBJ2-2	TGCGCCAGCAGCCTTGACAGGGTGTCCGGGGAGCTGTTTTTT	CASSLDRVSGELFF
TRBV6-5	.	.	TRBJ1-1	TGTGCCAGCAGTTACCATCGGGGGAGGGCGAACACTGAAGCTTTCTTT	CASSYHRGRANTEAFF
TRBV9	TRBD1	once	TRBJ1-4	TGTGCCAGCAGCAAGACGGGACAGGGTTACGAAAAACTGTTTTTT	CASSKTGQGYEKLFF
TRBV28	.	.	TRBJ1-5	TGTGCCAGCAGGACTAGCAATCAGCCCCAGCATTTT	CASRTSNQPQHF
TRBV28	.	.	TRBJ2-5	TGTGCCAGCAGTTTGCCCGTTCAAGAGACCCAGTACTTC	CASSLPVQETQYF
TRBV19	.	.	TRBJ1-2	TGTGCCAGTAGTATGGACAGTCACTCGCGTGGGGGCTACACCTTC	CASSMDSHSRGGYTF
TRBV29-1	TRBD1	once	TRBJ1-2	TGCAGCGTTGAAGAGGGGCAGGGGGCAAGGGGCTACACCTTC	CSVEEGQGARGYTF
TRBV9	TRBD2	.	TRBJ2-3	TGTGCCAGCAGCTATAGCGGGGGGGCCACAGATACGCAGTATTTT	CASSYSGGATDTQYF
TRBV19	.	.	TRBJ1-1	TGTGCCAGTAGCACCGCGACAAACATGAACACTGAAGCTTTCTTT	CASSTATNMNTEAFF
TRBV4-1	TRBD1	once	TRBJ2-3	TGCGCCAGCAGCCAAGAACAGGACAGGAGAACAGATACGCAGTATTTT	CASSQEQDRRTDTQYF
TRBV5-5	TRBD1	large	TRBJ1-6	TGTGCCAGCAGCTTAGCCGACAGGGACGGTGATTCACCCCTCCACTTT	CASSLADRDGDSPLHF
TRBV20-1	.	.	TRBJ2-5	TGCAGTGCCCTAGGCAGGGAGACCCAGTACTTC	CSALGRETQYF
TRBV5-8	.	.	TRBJ2-3	TGTGCCAGCAGCTTGGGGGACTTGAGAGCGCAGTATTTT	CASSLGDLRAQYF
TRBV5-1	.	.	TRBJ2-2	TGCGCCAGCAGCTTGGGGACAGTTTACGCCGGGGAGCTGTTTTTT	CASSLGTVYAGELFF
TRBV7-2	.	.	TRBJ1-4	TGTGCCAGCAGCTTAGTTGGTGGACGTGGGGAAAAACTGTTTTTT	CASSLVGGRGEKLFF
TRBV4-1	.	few	TRBJ2-6	TGCGCCAGCAGCCTACAGGGATCAGGGGCCAACGTCCTGACTTTC	CASSLQGSGANVLTF
TRBV6-6	.	.	TRBJ1-2	TGTGCCAGCAGCAACTATGGCTACACCTTC	CASSNYGYTF
TRBV5-4	.	once	TRBJ2-3	TGTGCCAGCAGCCAGCAGGCCTTCGGGGATACGCAGTATTTT	CASSQQAFGDTQYF
TRBV16	.	once	TRBJ2-2	TGTGCCAGCAGCCCTCGGACAGTGAACACCGGGGAGCTGTTTTTT	CASSPRTVNTGELFF
TRBV4-1	.	.	TRBJ1-1	TGCGCCAGCAGCCCCCCCCAGGGAAGGGGAGCTTTCTTT	CASSPPQGRGAFF
TRBV29-1	.	once	TRBJ2-2	TGCAGCGGAGGTTTAGGGAGCATGACCGGGGAGCTGTTTTTT	CSGGLGSMTGELFF
TRBV2	.	once	TRBJ2-1	TGTGCCAGCAGTGATAAGGGGAATGAGCAGTTCTTC	CASSDKGNEQFF
TRBV18	TRBD2	.	TRBJ2-1	TGTGCCAGCTCCCCCCGACGGGGGGATGAGCAGTTCTTC	CASSPRRGDEQFF
TRBV30	.	once	TRBJ2-3	TGTGCCATGACAAGGACCACGCAGTATTTT	CAMTRTTQYF
TRBV19	.	.	TRBJ2-1	TGTGCCAGTAGTATCCGTGTGACGGCTTCGGATGAGCAGTTCTTC	CASSIRVTASDEQFF
TRBV19	.	.	TRBJ2-5	TGTGCCAGTAGTATAAATCTAGACGGGACCCAGTACTTC	CASSINLDGTQYF
TRBV7-2	TRBD2	few	TRBJ2-1	TGTGCCAGCAGCTGGACTAGGGGTGAGCAGTTCTTC	CASSWTRGEQFF
TRBV19	TRBD1	few	TRBJ1-4	TGTGCCAGCCGGGACAGACGAAATGAAAAACTGTTTTTT	CASRDRRNEKLFF